This entry concerns a single T cell receptor beta chain. Its antigen remains unidentified. Per-base quality was not reported, and no clone a single base away is much larger than it. The sample originates from a study of T cell responses to AZD1222 COVID-19 vaccine (TCRdb year 2021). Turning to the overall study: TCR sequencing covered fewer than 250 trial participants: 200 to 210 given two doses of AZD1222 and 26 given two doses of MenACWY control vaccine. Enrollment into the trials was organized by age into subgroups of 18-55, 56-69 and 70-plus years, and those subgroups contained roughly 140, 27 and 60 TCR-sequenced participants, respectively. General study outcomes and caveats: Vaccine-associated CD4 TCRs spanned the whole spike protein, with dominant responses in regions 160-218 and 743-854. Participants were mostly white British, with more females than males. The authors suggested clonal diversity may have been underestimated. After two AZD1222 doses, spike-specific TCR breadth and depth were significantly higher than at day 0 and than in MenACWY recipients. The 56-69-year group was small, and its depth increase did not reach significance, likely because of low power. Epitopes outside the regions mutated in the B.1.351 and B.1.1.7 variants were reportedly recognized by nearly half of the unique spike-specific TCRs. Because no day 14 peak-response samples were available, repertoires were characterized only after the peak T cell response. Conclusions about previously exposed vaccinees were limited because only six AZD1222 recipients were SARS-CoV-2 seropositive at baseline.

The CDR3 regions of human TCRbeta chains were subjected to immunosequencing. In the paper's pipeline: TCRs in the repertoires were compared against a reference library of SARS-CoV-2-specific TCRs that had been generated with the MIRA antigen-specificity platform. Breadth was defined as the fraction of unique TCRs that were SARS-CoV-2-associated, and depth was defined as the fraction of total T cells that were SARS-CoV-2-associated. Using the MIRA data, each spike-specific TCR was assigned both to the spike region to which the TCR was reactive and to a CD4 or CD8 class. Log10-transformed breadth and depth values were compared by one-way ANOVA with Sidak's multiple comparisons tests. TCRdb provides this immuneACCESS table in a form limited to in-frame rearrangements. Some clones are lacking; in checked studies, under half of them reflect an unresolved V gene, and why the rest are absent is not known. Clone size and the V and J calls come from that table; the DNA yielded D and trimming. The table for this sample lists about 150,000 clones; approximately 91% of them were counted only once. More than 6.5% of the sample is taken by the ten largest.

Taken from cysteine to phenylalanine, the CDR3 has 11 residues. Kept here is only the CDR3 DNA, which spans 33 bases and is read in frame from base 1. From the germline V gene, CDR1 is KGHSH and CDR2 is LQKENI. V drops 5 bases and J drops 1 base, leaving 3 bases in between. The time point label, as the study defines it: sample from adult after SARS-CoV-2 infection, after symptom onset. A couple of convalescent COVID-19 patients, sampled after symptom onset from adults with prior SARS-CoV-2 infection, were also TCR-sequenced for comparison. The sequence derives from an adult who had recovered from COVID-19. The starting material was peripheral blood, obtained after recovery from COVID-19. The chain is made from TRBV18 and TRBJ2-7; the D gene is unclear. The CDR3: CASSDSYEQYF. Here is the DNA: TGTGCCAGCTCAGATTCCTACGAGCAGTACTTC.